Below are 15 T cell receptor beta chains sequenced from a single sample in a study of graft-versus-host responses after intestinal transplantation. Profiling relied on immunoSEQ multiplex PCR, and the TCRdb table lists in-frame clones only, not all of them. The table lists roughly 93,000 clones, 85% to 95% of them singletons. These TCRs' antigens remain unknown. The material was unstimulated CD8+ T cells sorted from spleen or lymph node cells, obtained before transplant. The receptors were sampled from a human donor who was the organ donor for an intestinal transplant.

The rearrangement uses TRBV15 and TRBJ2-7; D remains ambiguous. Looked up from germline, CDR1 is LNHNV and CDR2 is YYDKDF (reference sequence). The CDR3 spans 17 residues. V gave up 0 bases and J gave up 0 bases, with 15 bases separating them. The CDR3: CATSRDYSRHFSYEQYF. In DNA form, the CDR3 reads TGTGCCACCAGCAGAGATTACTCAAGACATTTCTCCTACGAGCAGTACTTC.

The V and J genes are TRBV6-1 and TRBJ1-2; TRBD1 might be the D (5 bases). From germline, CDR1 is MNHNS and CDR2 SASEGT. The CDR3 length is 13 residues. With 8 bases removed from V and 8 bases from J, the gap between germline ends came to 18 bases. The CDR3 loop is CASVFEAGWGYTF. As DNA, the CDR3 is TGTGCCAGCGTCTTTGAGGCAGGGTGGGGCTACACCTTC.

The chain joins TRBV30 to TRBJ1-1; D remains ambiguous. The CDR3 extends over 11 amino acids. V lost 2 bases to trimming and J lost 6 bases, with 7 bases between them. Germline loops: CDR1 GTSNPN, CDR2 SVGIG (reference sequence). CDR3 region: CAWSTPPEAFF. The DNA for the CDR3 is TGTGCCTGGAGTACACCACCTGAAGCTTTCTTT.

V gene TRBV9 combines with J gene TRBJ2-7, with 8 bases identical to TRBD1. This CDR3 spans 14 amino acids. Germline CDR1 reads SGDLS; CDR2 reads YYNGEE. V lost 4 bases to trimming and J lost 7 bases; unmatched junction nucleotides: 10. The chain's CDR3 is CASSPGQGWGEQYF. The CDR3 bases are TGTGCCAGCAGCCCTGGACAGGGTTGGGGGGAGCAGTACTTC.

This chain uses TRBV12-5 with TRBJ1-5; D unclear. Germline CDR1 is LGHNT and CDR2 is FRNRAP. V was trimmed by 5 bases and J by 4 bases, leaving 12 bases between them. The CDR3 is made up of 14 amino acids. For the CDR3, the DNA is TGTGCTAGTGGTGACGACGGGATAAATCAGCCCCAGCATTTT. Translation gives CASGDDGINQPQHF.

This sequence joins TRBV4-3 and TRBJ2-1; 7 nucleotides line up with TRBD2. V lost 4 bases and J lost 4; bases outside the gene matches: 13. The CDR3 length is 17 residues. The germline gives CDR1 LGHNA, CDR2 YSLEER. The CDR3 here is CASSRVSLAGVYNEQFF. CDR3 nucleotides: TGCGCCAGCAGCCGGGTCTCACTGGCGGGGGTATACAATGAGCAGTTCTTC.

This clone was observed once. CDR3 bases: TGTGCCAGCAGGTCCCCTAGCGGGGGGGCGAGTGAGCAGTACTTC. Its protein is CASRSPSGGASEQYF. The chain carries TRBV6-5 and TRBJ2-7, with 12 bases lining up with TRBD2. CDR3 size: 15 residues. CDR1 is MNHEY, CDR2 SVGAGI, per germline. V dropped 6 bases and J dropped 7; count of bases not matched to a gene: 10.

This rearrangement joins TRBV19 to TRBJ1-2; 9 positions match TRBD1. Trimming at V came to 5 bases and at J to 3 bases, leaving 10 bases not matched to a gene. From germline, CDR1 is LNHDA and CDR2 SQIVND (reference sequence). The CDR3 sequence is 16 residues long. DNA of the CDR3: TGTGCCAGTAGTCCTAGGGACAGGGTAGATGACTATGGCTACACCTTC. This codes for CASSPRDRVDDYGYTF. The whole variable domain, remainder taken from reference TRBV19 and TRBJ1-2, is DGGITQSPKYLFRKEGQNVTLSCEQNLNHDAMYWYRQDPGQGLRLIYYSQIVNDFQKGDIAEGYSVSREKKESFPLTVTSAQKNPTAFYLCASSPRDRVDDYGYTFGSGTRLTVV.

This clone was seen only once. The chain recombines TRBV4-2 with TRBJ2-5; 7 bases fit TRBD2. CDR1 is LGHNA, CDR2 YNFKEQ, per germline. J lost 5 bases, V lost 2 bases, and 5 bases had no gene match. The CDR3 is made up of 14 amino acids. CDR3 amino acids: CASSQTGGLETQYF. Here the CDR3 DNA reads TGTGCCAGCAGCCAAACGGGGGGACTGGAGACCCAGTACTTC.

This chain connects TRBV9 to TRBJ2-3, with 7 bases aligning to TRBD1. This CDR3 contains 16 residues. In germline, CDR1 is SGDLS, CDR2 YYNGEE. The ends lost 4 bases at V and 0 bases at J; junction bases unmatched: 8. The CDR3 sequence: CASSSNRGPSTDTQYF. DNA of the CDR3: TGTGCCAGCAGCTCTAACAGGGGCCCCAGCACAGATACGCAGTATTTT.

The V and J genes are TRBV7-2 and TRBJ2-7; 9 bases align to TRBD1. Germline loops: CDR1 SGHTA, CDR2 FQGNSA. This CDR3 contains 17 residues. With V trimmed by 5 bases and J by 8 bases, 19 bases remained unmatched. The CDR3, as DNA: TGTGCCAGCAGCCCGTACTCCGGGACAGGGAGCTTTAGGAAGCAGTACTTC. It codes for CASSPYSGTGSFRKQYF.

The gene calls are TRBV19 and TRBJ2-1; D might be TRBD2 (6 bases). The CDR3 has 16 amino acids. The germline V gene encodes CDR1 LNHDA and CDR2 SQIVND (reference sequence). Deletions cut 3 bases from V and 2 bases from J, with 14 bases between. CDR3 coding DNA: TGTGCCAGTAGTATCCTGGGACCTAGCGCCTACAATGAGCAGTTCTTC. Protein sequence: CASSILGPSAYNEQFF.

The chain couples TRBV10-2 to TRBJ2-3; 7 positions agree with TRBD2. J lost 0 bases, V lost 6 bases, and 9 bases had no gene match. Germline V lookup: CDR1 WSHSY, CDR2 SAAADI. CDR3 length: 16 residues. The CDR3, as DNA: TGCGCCAGCAGGGTAGGCGGGGGTACTAGCACAGATACGCAGTATTTT. It translates to CASRVGGGTSTDTQYF.

In its sample, this clone was seen once. This rearrangement joins TRBV4-2 to TRBJ1-2, with D tentatively TRBD1 (5 bases). Trimming removed 1 base from V and 7 bases from J, with 13 bases in between. The V gene's germline CDR1 is LGHNA and CDR2 YNFKEQ. This CDR3 spans 14 amino acids. DNA of the CDR3: TGTGCCAGCAGCCAAGGGGGCGGGAGGGGTGGCTACACCTTC. Its protein product is CASSQGGGRGGYTF.

The J gene is TRBJ1-4, the V gene TRBV7-8, with 7 bases matching TRBD1. CDR3 length: 13 residues. Trimming took 9 bases from V and 8 from J; bases not matched to a gene: 9. From germline, CDR1 is SGHVS and CDR2 FQNEAQ. The CDR3 region is CASSGQSREKLFF. In nucleotides, the CDR3 is TGTGCCAGTTCGGGACAGAGCCGAGAAAAACTGTTTTTT.